This T cell receptor beta chain was sequenced for a study of OX40 agonist ivuxolimab in advanced cancers. V lost 2 bases, J lost 7 bases, and 10 bases lay in between. Germline CDR1 is SGHKS and CDR2 is YYEKEE (reference sequence). The CDR3 has 12 amino acids. The assay was immunoSEQ multiplex PCR, and TCRdb's table has in-frame clones only and misses some. In the table there are over 55,000 clones, roughly 90% of which are singletons. This chain connects TRBV5-5 to TRBJ2-7, with TRBD2 as a possible D gene (5 bases). Sequences were derived from CD4+ or CD8+ T cells sorted from blood, sampled in a trial of the OX40 agonist ivuxolimab. The sequence came from an adult with an advanced solid tumor such as melanoma, head and neck, liver or kidney cancer. CDR3 sequence: CASSFGDGEQYF. CDR3 coding DNA: TGTGCCAGCAGCTTCGGGGATGGGGAGCAGTACTTC.